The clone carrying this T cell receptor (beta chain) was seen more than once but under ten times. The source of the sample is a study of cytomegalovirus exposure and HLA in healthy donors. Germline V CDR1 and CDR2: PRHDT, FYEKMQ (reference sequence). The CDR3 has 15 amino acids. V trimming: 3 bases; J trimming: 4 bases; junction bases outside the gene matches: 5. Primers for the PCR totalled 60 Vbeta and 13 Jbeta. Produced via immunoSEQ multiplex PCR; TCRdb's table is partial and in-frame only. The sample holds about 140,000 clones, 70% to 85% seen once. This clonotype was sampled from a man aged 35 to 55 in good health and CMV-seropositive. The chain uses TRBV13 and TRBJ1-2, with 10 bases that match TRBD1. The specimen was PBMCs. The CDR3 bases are TGTGCCAGCAGCTTGACAGGGGGCGCCCCCTATGGCTACACCTTC. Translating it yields CASSLTGGAPYGYTF.